This T cell receptor beta chain was identified during a study of T cell repertoires in cytomegalovirus infection. Study-level information: Recently described HLA-C-restricted plus well-studied HLA-B-restricted CMV epitopes were used. Carrying CMV and the relevant HLA type showed in public TCR beta signatures. General study findings and limits: Carriage of CMV together with the relevant HLA was identifiable through cumulative public TCR beta family frequency.

TCRdb reanalysed the reads using MiXCR and keeps one entry per CDR3 protein. The sample shows about 920,000 distinct CDR3 sequences, approximately 31% of them seen only once. The table lists this clonotype with a few counts. Its antigen is unidentified. The CDR3 extends over 15 amino acids. Germline V gives CDR1 SGHRS, CDR2 YFSETQ. Deletions cut 4 bases from V and 0 bases from J, with 10 bases between. This sequence was found in a human donor in good health (CMV status not recorded). Some clones in this sample may be carry-over from other donors' samples. The chain links TRBV5-1 to TRBJ1-4; perhaps TRBD1 as D (6 bases). The sequencing here drew on cultured CD8+ T cells from PBMCs, taken from culture after CMV antigen stimulation. The CDR3 DNA follows: TGCGCCAGCAGCAGGGACATTTCAACTAATGAAAAACTGTTTTTT. It specifies CASSRDISTNEKLFF.